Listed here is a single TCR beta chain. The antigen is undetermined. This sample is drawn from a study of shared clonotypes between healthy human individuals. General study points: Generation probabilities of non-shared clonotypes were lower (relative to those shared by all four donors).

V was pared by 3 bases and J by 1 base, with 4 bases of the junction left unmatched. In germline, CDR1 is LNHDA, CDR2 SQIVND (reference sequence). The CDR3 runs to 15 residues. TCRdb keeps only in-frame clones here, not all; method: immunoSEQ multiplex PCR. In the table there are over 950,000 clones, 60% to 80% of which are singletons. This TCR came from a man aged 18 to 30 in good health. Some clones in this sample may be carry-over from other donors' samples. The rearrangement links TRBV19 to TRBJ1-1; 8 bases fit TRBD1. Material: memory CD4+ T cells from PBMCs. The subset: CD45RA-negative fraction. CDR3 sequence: CASSMGRGRNTEAFF. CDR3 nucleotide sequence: TGTGCCAGTAGTATGGGCAGGGGGCGGAACACTGAAGCTTTCTTT.